These 15 T cell receptor beta chains came from one sample sequenced in a study of T cell changes during pregnancy in multiple sclerosis. The table came from immunoSEQ multiplex PCR; TCRdb's copy has only in-frame clones and leaves some out. The data hold approximately 130,000 clones, with roughly 95% observed a single time. This specimen was peripheral blood, taken after pregnancy. The origin of the receptors is a female donor with multiple sclerosis, enrolled in a pregnancy study.

The V call is TRBV9, the J call TRBJ2-7, with a tentative D call TRBD2 (6 bases). Trimming left V 0 bases short and J 3 bases short, with 16 bases between. This CDR3 has 16 residues. Germline assignment: CDR1 SGDLS and CDR2 YYNGEE. The chain's CDR3 is CASSVAPLVEGYEQYF. DNA for the CDR3: TGTGCCAGCAGCGTAGCCCCACTAGTGGAGGGCTACGAGCAGTACTTC.

The chain links TRBV6-5 to TRBJ2-7, with D possibly being TRBD2 (5 bases). V lost 4 bases and J 3 bases, leaving 13 bases between the germline ends. Germline V gene data show CDR1 as MNHEY and CDR2 as SVGAGI. The length of the CDR3 is 14 residues. The CDR3 DNA sequence: TGTGCCAGCAGTTTATATCCAGGACTCTACGAGCAGTACTTC. Encoded protein: CASSLYPGLYEQYF.

The chain carries TRBV18 and TRBJ2-7; D is unresolved. Germline lookup yields CDR1 KGHSH and CDR2 LQKENI. The CDR3 runs 14 residues. With 5 bases removed from V and 4 bases from J, the gap between germline ends came to 15 bases. CDR3 loop: CASSSPNRWYEQYF. CDR3 bases: TGTGCCAGCTCATCCCCCAACAGATGGTACGAGCAGTACTTC.

This clone was detected only once. This chain uses TRBV30 with TRBJ2-1; 11 bases are a match to TRBD2. CDR1 and CDR2 from the germline V gene are GTSNPN and SVGIG (reference sequence). The CDR3 runs 15 residues. V trimming: 2 bases; J trimming: 5 bases; junction bases outside the gene matches: 5. CDR3 bases: TGTGCCTGGAGTTGGGGGACTAGCGGTGACAATGAGCAGTTCTTC. This encodes CAWSWGTSGDNEQFF.

The chain recombines TRBV12-2 with TRBJ2-6; the table's D call TRBD1 went unverified against the DNA. TRBV12-2 is a known pseudogene. The CDR3 length is 15 residues. DNA of the CDR3: TGTGCAAGTCGCTTATTCAGGGCTGGGGCCAACGTCCTGACTTTC. This translates into CASRLFRAGANVLTF.

The V call is TRBV6-5, the J call TRBJ1-5; D is unresolved. This CDR3 is 14 amino acids long. With 2 bases removed from V and 6 bases from J, the gap between germline ends came to 11 bases. In germline, CDR1 is MNHEY, CDR2 SVGAGI. Written as DNA, the CDR3 is TGTGCCAGCAGTTACGGCCAAGAGGGTCAGCCCCAGCATTTT. Protein product: CASSYGQEGQPQHF.

This chain links TRBV4-3 with TRBJ2-2; D is possibly TRBD2 (6 bases). This CDR3 comprises 15 residues. V was clipped by 0 bases and J by 5 bases, with 10 bases between them. Germline V gives CDR1 LGHNA, CDR2 YSLEER. Here the CDR3 DNA reads TGCGCCAGCAGCCAAGAGGACTACCGAACCGGGGAGCTGTTTTTT. Its protein product is CASSQEDYRTGELFF.

This chain joins TRBV28 and TRBJ2-7; 11 bases are shared with TRBD1. Germline trimming cut 3 bases from V and 3 bases from J; bases unmatched to any gene: 7. The CDR3 length is 16 residues. CDR1 MDHEN and CDR2 SYDVKM come from the germline V gene. The CDR3 DNA reads as TGTGCCAGCAGTTTTGCGGGACAGGGGGGTTTCTACGAGCAGTACTTC. Translation gives CASSFAGQGGFYEQYF.

The chain links TRBV6-5 to TRBJ2-1, with unresolved D. Trimming left V 7 bases short and J 7 bases short, with 8 bases between. The CDR3 covers 11 residues. The V gene's germline CDR1 is MNHEY and CDR2 SVGAGI. CDR3 loop: CASKNINEQFF. CDR3 nucleotides: TGTGCCAGCAAAAATATTAATGAGCAGTTCTTC.

V and J are TRBV7-9 and TRBJ1-2; TRBD1 agrees at 7 bases. CDR1 is SEHNR and CDR2 is FQNEAQ in the germline V gene (reference sequence). Trimming at V came to 4 bases and at J to 4 bases, leaving 3 bases not matched to a gene. The CDR3 sequence is 13 residues long. As DNA, the CDR3 is TGTGCCAGCAGCTCAGGACAGGTCTATGGCTACACCTTC. Protein product: CASSSGQVYGYTF. Combining the CDR3 with reference TRBV7-9 and TRBJ1-2 gives the whole variable domain DTGVSQNPRHKITKRGQNVTFRCDPISEHNRLYWYRQTLGQGPEFLTYFQNEAQLEKSRLLSDRFSAERPKGSFSTLEIQRTEQGDSAMYLCASSSGQVYGYTFGSGTRLTVV.

V is TRBV19 and J is TRBJ2-2; TRBD1 is a possible D gene (6 bases). This CDR3 spans 16 amino acids. The V and J ends lost 1 base and 6 bases respectively, with 15 bases between them. CDR1 and CDR2 (germline): LNHDA, SQIVND (reference sequence). The CDR3 is CASSIGRGYPAGELFF. The CDR3 DNA is TGTGCCAGTAGTATAGGAAGGGGGTACCCCGCCGGGGAGCTGTTTTTT.

The CDR3: CASSPVGTEAFF. The DNA of the CDR3 is TGTGCCAGCTCACCCGTCGGGACTGAAGCTTTCTTT. This chain links TRBV18 with TRBJ1-1; D not certain. CDR1 and CDR2 from the germline V gene are KGHSH and LQKENI. The CDR3 runs 12 residues. The V end lost 3 bases, the J end lost 5 bases, and 7 bases lay between the germline ends.

V gene TRBV7-2 combines with J gene TRBJ2-7; 7 nucleotides agree with TRBD1. The CDR3 totals 16 residues. Trimming took 5 bases from V and 2 from J; bases not matched to a gene: 12. CDR1 and CDR2 (germline): SGHTA, FQGNSA. CDR3 protein: CASSPRQGNLPYEQYF. For the CDR3, the DNA is TGTGCCAGCAGCCCCCGACAGGGAAACTTACCCTACGAGCAGTACTTC. Looking up the rest from reference TRBV7-2 and TRBJ2-7 gives the full variable domain: GAGVSQSPSNKVTEKGKDVELRCDPISGHTALYWYRQSLGQGLEFLIYFQGNSAPDKSGLPSDRFSAERTGGSVSTLTIQRTQQEDSAVYLCASSPRQGNLPYEQYFGPGTRLTVT.

The rearrangement uses TRBV7-9 and TRBJ1-5; no clear D. Per the germline V gene, CDR1 is SEHNR and CDR2 is FQNEAQ (reference sequence). The V end lost 5 bases, the J end lost 3 bases, and 14 bases lay between the germline ends. CDR3 length: 15 amino acids. CDR3 loop: CASSPLSGANQPQHF. In DNA form, the CDR3 reads TGTGCCAGCAGCCCCCTGTCGGGAGCCAATCAGCCCCAGCATTTT.

This chain joins TRBV4-3 and TRBJ2-5; 10 bases align to TRBD2. After removal of 1 base from V and 4 bases from J, the junction contained 6 bases not matched to a gene. Germline V gene data show CDR1 as LGHNA and CDR2 as YSLEER. The CDR3 is 16 amino acids. Written as DNA, the CDR3 is TGCGCCAGCAGCCAAGGTCCAGCGGGAGGGGGAGAGACCCAGTACTTC. Translating gives CASSQGPAGGGETQYF.